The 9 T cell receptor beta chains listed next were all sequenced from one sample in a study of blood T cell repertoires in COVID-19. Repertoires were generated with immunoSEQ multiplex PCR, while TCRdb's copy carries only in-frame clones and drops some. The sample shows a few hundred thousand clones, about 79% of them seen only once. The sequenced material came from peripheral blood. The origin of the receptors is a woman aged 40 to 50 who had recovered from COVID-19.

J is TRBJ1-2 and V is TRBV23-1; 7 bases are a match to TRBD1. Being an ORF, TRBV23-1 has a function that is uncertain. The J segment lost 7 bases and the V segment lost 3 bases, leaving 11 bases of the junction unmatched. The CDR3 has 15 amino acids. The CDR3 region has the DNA TGCGCCAGCAGTCACAACCCGACAGGGTTTGGTGGCTACACCTTC. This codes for CASSHNPTGFGGYTF.

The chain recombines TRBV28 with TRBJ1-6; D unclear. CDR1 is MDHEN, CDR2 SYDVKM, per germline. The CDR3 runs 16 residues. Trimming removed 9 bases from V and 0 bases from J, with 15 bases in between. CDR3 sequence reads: CASLREESSYNSPLHF. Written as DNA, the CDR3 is TGTGCCAGTCTCCGAGAAGAGAGCTCCTATAATTCACCCCTCCACTTT. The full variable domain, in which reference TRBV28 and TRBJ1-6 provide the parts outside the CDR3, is DVKVTQSSRYLVKRTGEKVFLECVQDMDHENMFWYRQDPGLGLRLIYFSYDVKMKEKGDIPEGYSVSREKKERFSLILESASTNQTSMYLCASLREESSYNSPLHFGNGTRLTVT.

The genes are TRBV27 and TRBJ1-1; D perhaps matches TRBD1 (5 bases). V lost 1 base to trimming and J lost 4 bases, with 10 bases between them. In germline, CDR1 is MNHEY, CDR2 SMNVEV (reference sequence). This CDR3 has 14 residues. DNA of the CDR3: TGTGCCAGCAGTTTATGGGGGGTGGGCACTGAAGCTTTCTTT. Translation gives CASSLWGVGTEAFF.

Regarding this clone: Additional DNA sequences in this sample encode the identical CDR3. CDR3 sequence reads: CASSEGRGTEAFF. The CDR3 nucleotides are TGCGCCAGCAGTGAGGGACGGGGGACTGAAGCTTTCTTT. This rearrangement joins TRBV10-1 to TRBJ1-1, with TRBD1 as a possible D gene (5 bases). V lost 2 bases to trimming and J lost 5 bases, with 9 bases between them. Germline lookup yields CDR1 WNHNN and CDR2 SYGVQD (reference sequence). The CDR3 is 13 residues long.

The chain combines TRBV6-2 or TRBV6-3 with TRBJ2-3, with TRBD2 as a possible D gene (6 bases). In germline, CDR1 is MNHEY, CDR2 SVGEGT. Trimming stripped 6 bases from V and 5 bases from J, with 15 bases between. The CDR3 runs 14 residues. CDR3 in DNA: TGTGCCAGCAGCGGCGGGACGGGTGTAGATACGCAGTATTTT. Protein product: CASSGGTGVDTQYF.

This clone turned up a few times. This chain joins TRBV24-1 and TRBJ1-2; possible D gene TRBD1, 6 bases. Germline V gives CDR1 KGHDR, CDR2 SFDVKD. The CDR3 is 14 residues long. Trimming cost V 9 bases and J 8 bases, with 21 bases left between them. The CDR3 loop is CATRASGDTYGYTF. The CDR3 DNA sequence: TGTGCCACCCGAGCTTCTGGGGACACCTACGGCTACACCTTC.

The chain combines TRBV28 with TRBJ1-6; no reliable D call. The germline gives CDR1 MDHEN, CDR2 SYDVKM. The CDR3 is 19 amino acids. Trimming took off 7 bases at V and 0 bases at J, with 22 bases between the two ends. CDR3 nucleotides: TGTGCCAGCAACACGAGGCTTGGAACGCATAGCTCCTATAATTCACCCCTCCACTTT. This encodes CASNTRLGTHSSYNSPLHF.

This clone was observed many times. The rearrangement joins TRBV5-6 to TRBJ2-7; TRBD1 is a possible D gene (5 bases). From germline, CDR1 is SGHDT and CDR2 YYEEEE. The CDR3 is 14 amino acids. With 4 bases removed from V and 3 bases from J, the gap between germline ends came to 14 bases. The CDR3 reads CASSLGQTGYEQYF. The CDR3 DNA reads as TGTGCCAGCAGCCTCGGACAAACCGGCTACGAGCAGTACTTC.

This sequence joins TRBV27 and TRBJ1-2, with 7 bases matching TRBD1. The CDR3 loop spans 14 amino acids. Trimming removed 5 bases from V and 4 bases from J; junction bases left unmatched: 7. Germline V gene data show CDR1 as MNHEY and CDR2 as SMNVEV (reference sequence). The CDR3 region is CASSPGQRIYGYTF. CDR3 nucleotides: TGTGCCAGCAGTCCGGGACAGAGGATCTATGGCTACACCTTC.